The TCR beta chain under discussion was sequenced for a study of T cells in Graves' hyperthyroidism and ophthalmopathy. Study context: Blood was drawn when the patient was first diagnosed and still untreated.

Amplification targeted TCR beta CDR3 regions from RNA transcripts. First-round RT-PCR with HTBI primers amplified the TCR CDR3 region. TCRdb reprocessed the multiplex PCR reads with MiXCR, giving one entry per CDR3 protein. Here the sample spans a few hundred thousand distinct CDR3 sequences, around 14% being singletons. Points from the study as a whole: Most thyroid clonotypes expanded above 0.001 were also detected in blood.

The definition of stable Graves' hyperthyroidism was no ophthalmopathy progression within 18 months. Each diagnosis was grounded in clinical symptoms, serum thyroxine and TRAb, thyroid ultrasound, and orbital computed tomography. A note on this clonotype: The antigen is undetermined.

Sample: blood. This TCR was sampled from a woman in her twenties or thirties with Graves' hyperthyroidism.

The CDR3 spells CASSLRNEKLFF. The CDR3 bases are TGTGCCAGCAGTTTAAGGAATGAAAAACTGTTTTTT. The chain uses TRBV28 and TRBJ1-4; no reliable D call. Looked up from germline, CDR1 is MDHEN and CDR2 is SYDVKM. This CDR3 spans 12 amino acids. The V gene lost 2 bases and the J gene lost 5 bases, with 3 bases spanning the gap. Variable domain in full (rest from reference TRBV28 and TRBJ1-4): DVKVTQSSRYLVKRTGEKVFLECVQDMDHENMFWYRQDPGLGLRLIYFSYDVKMKEKGDIPEGYSVSREKKERFSLILESASTNQTSMYLCASSLRNEKLFFGSGTQLSVL.